The next 24 T cell receptor beta chains were all read from a single sample in a study of identical twins. From the 5' RACE reads, TCRdb called clonotypes with MiXCR, one entry per CDR3 protein. This sample has 400,000 to 600,000 distinct CDR3 sequences, with 20% to 25% found just once. This same sample was also part of a study on yellow fever vaccine responses in identical twins.

The sequencing input was CD4+ T cells sorted from blood. The receptors shown here come from a woman in her late teens or twenties in good health.

In its sample, this clonotype was seen many times. V gene TRBV5-5 combines with J gene TRBJ2-1; D remains unclear. The germline V gene encodes CDR1 SGHKS and CDR2 YYEKEE (reference sequence). The CDR3 consists of 15 residues. V lost 4 bases, J lost 0 bases, and 11 bases lay in between. CDR3 protein: CASSVRSNSYNEQFF. Written as DNA, the CDR3 is TGTGCCAGCAGCGTTAGGTCGAACTCCTACAATGAGCAGTTCTTC.

The rearrangement links TRBV14 to TRBJ1-1; D is possibly TRBD1 (6 bases). This CDR3 region has 14 residues. Trimming left V 3 bases short and J 8 bases short, with 16 bases between. CDR1 and CDR2 (germline): SGHDN, FVKESK. CDR3 DNA: TGTGCCAGCAGCCAGCGACAGGCGTGGAAAGAAGCTTTCTTT. This sequence encodes CASSQRQAWKEAFF.

This clonotype turned up a few times. The chain uses TRBV10-3 and TRBJ2-2, with a weak D call TRBD2 (5 bases). Trimming shortened V by 8 bases and J by 0 bases, and 10 bases separated the two germline ends. This CDR3 region has 14 residues. Germline lookup yields CDR1 ENHRY and CDR2 SYGVKD. CDR3 amino acids: CAIWTGTNTGELFF. The DNA of the CDR3 is TGTGCCATCTGGACGGGGACGAACACCGGGGAGCTGTTTTTT.

This clonotype has only a few counts. This chain connects TRBV4-1 to TRBJ2-1, with TRBD2 matching over 11 bases. The CDR3 sequence is 22 residues long. Germline V gene data show CDR1 as MGHRA and CDR2 as YSYEKL. The J segment lost 7 bases and the V segment lost 0 bases, leaving 23 bases of the junction unmatched. The CDR3 protein is CASSQDEVRSWETSGRRNEQFF. CDR3 nucleotides: TGCGCCAGCAGCCAAGATGAGGTACGGAGCTGGGAAACTAGCGGGAGAAGGAATGAGCAGTTCTTC.

This clonotype was seen more than once but under ten times. This chain joins TRBV12-3 or TRBV12-4 and TRBJ2-1; no clear D gene. The CDR3 sequence is 16 residues long. V dropped 4 bases and J dropped 7 bases, with 20 bases sitting between them. The CDR3 spells CASSSPTIRSANEQFF. Here the CDR3 DNA reads TGTGCCAGCAGTTCCCCGACAATTAGGAGCGCGAATGAGCAGTTCTTC.

This rearrangement joins TRBV5-1 to TRBJ2-2, with 9 bases identical to TRBD1. With 2 bases clipped from V and 6 bases from J, the junction kept 8 bases outside the gene matches. Germline V gene lookup returns CDR1 SGHRS and CDR2 YFSETQ. The CDR3 consists of 16 residues. The CDR3, as DNA: TGCGCCAGCAGCTTCCGGGACAGGGTTATCGCCGGGGAGCTGTTTTTT. Protein product: CASSFRDRVIAGELFF.

V gene TRBV21-1 combines with J gene TRBJ2-1; no DNA check was done on the table's D call, TRBD2. TRBV21-1 is annotated as a pseudogene. The CDR3 spans 15 residues. This CDR3 is CASSKAQRPINEQFF. CDR3 coding DNA: TGTGCCAGCAGCAAAGCACAGCGGCCGATTAATGAGCAGTTCTTC.

This sequence joins TRBV12-3 or TRBV12-4 and TRBJ1-2; D is perhaps TRBD1 (5 bases). The CDR3 consists of 17 residues. Trimming left V 6 bases short and J 4 bases short, with 24 bases between. The CDR3 loop reads CASSLRAQGFSIYGYTF. The DNA of the CDR3 is TGTGCCAGCAGCTTAAGGGCTCAGGGTTTTTCGATCTATGGCTACACCTTC.

The chain employs TRBV18 and TRBJ1-2; D is perhaps TRBD1 (5 bases). Per germline, CDR1 KGHSH and CDR2 LQKENI. CDR3 length: 13 residues. Trimming cost V 5 bases and J 3 bases, with 10 bases left between them. CDR3 in DNA: TGTGCCAGCTCAGGTCCGGGGGACTATGGCTACACCTTC. Translated: CASSGPGDYGYTF.

This chain uses TRBV12-3 or TRBV12-4 with TRBJ2-7; D is possibly TRBD1 (6 bases). V lost 6 bases, J lost 6 bases, and 18 bases lay in between. The CDR3 spans 14 residues. This CDR3 is CASRPSGGEFEQYF. The CDR3 DNA is TGTGCCAGCAGGCCCTCTGGGGGCGAGTTCGAGCAGTACTTC.

This clonotype has just a few counts. This CDR3 reads CASSNDGYTF. CDR3 DNA sequence: TGTGCCAGCAGCAACGATGGCTACACCTTC. The J gene is TRBJ1-2, the V gene TRBV21-1. TRBV21-1 is tagged as a pseudogene. The CDR3 covers 10 residues.

The rearrangement joins TRBV20-1 to TRBJ2-7; the D is unclear. This CDR3 comprises 12 residues. V was cut by 0 bases and J by 10 bases, with 13 bases left in between. Germline CDR1 is DFQATT and CDR2 is SNEGSKA (reference sequence). The CDR3 region is CSARDPPGTQYV. CDR3 DNA sequence: TGCAGTGCTAGAGATCCCCCGGGCACCCAGTACGTC.

The genes are TRBV4-2 and TRBJ2-5; D may be TRBD1 (6 bases). Trimming took 2 bases from V and 2 from J, leaving 9 bases between them. CDR3 length equals 14 residues. From germline, CDR1 is LGHNA and CDR2 YNFKEQ. The CDR3 spells CASSQTGWQETQYF. CDR3 DNA sequence: TGTGCCAGCAGCCAAACAGGGTGGCAAGAGACCCAGTACTTC.

V gene TRBV10-2 combines with J gene TRBJ2-7; 7 bases line up with TRBD2. The germline V gene encodes CDR1 WSHSY and CDR2 SAAADI. The CDR3 length is 15 residues. V trimming: 6 bases; J trimming: 3 bases; junction bases outside the gene matches: 11. The CDR3 DNA is TGCGCCAGCAGCCCCAACCGACTAGCCCACTACGAGCAGTACGTC. It yields the protein CASSPNRLAHYEQYV.

The CDR3: CAISRDRDYNEQFF. DNA for the CDR3: TGTGCCATCAGCCGGGACAGGGACTACAATGAGCAGTTCTTC. The rearrangement links TRBV10-3 to TRBJ2-1; 9 bases match TRBD1. Germline lookup yields CDR1 ENHRY and CDR2 SYGVKD. This CDR3 region has 14 residues. V shed 6 bases, J shed 3 bases, and the junction held 3 bases outside the gene matches.

This clonotype has a handful of counts. The chain has TRBV6-1 and TRBJ2-5; 7 bases are a match to TRBD1. The germline gives CDR1 MNHNS, CDR2 SASEGT. This CDR3 comprises 11 residues. Trimming took 2 bases from V and 12 from J; bases not matched to a gene: 3. CDR3 coding DNA: TGTGCCAGCAGTGAAACCGGGACAGAGTACTTC. Translating it yields CASSETGTEYF.

The chain employs TRBV20-1 and TRBJ1-4, with D unresolved. Trimming cost V 3 bases and J 0 bases, with 8 bases left between them. The CDR3 extends over 14 amino acids. Germline CDR1 DFQATT, CDR2 SNEGSKA (reference sequence). CDR3 in amino acids: CSARTLATNEKLFF. CDR3 sequence (DNA): TGCAGTGCTAGGACACTCGCAACTAATGAAAAACTGTTTTTT.

This clonotype has just a few counts. V gene TRBV10-3 combines with J gene TRBJ2-1; 13 bases line up with TRBD2. The CDR3 length is 16 residues. Trimming cost V 8 bases and J 2 bases; bases outside gene matches: 6. CDR1 is ENHRY, CDR2 SYGVKD, per germline. The CDR3 reads CAIGTSGRAAYNEQFF. The CDR3 DNA follows: TGTGCCATCGGAACTAGCGGGAGGGCCGCCTACAATGAGCAGTTCTTC.

In this sample, this clonotype turned up a few times. The V call is TRBV5-1, the J call TRBJ1-2, with a possible D match to TRBD1 (5 bases). The CDR3 runs 13 residues. V lost 6 bases to trimming and J lost 7 bases, with 16 bases between them. From germline, CDR1 is SGHRS and CDR2 YFSETQ. This CDR3 reads CASTLGGGRGYTF. The CDR3 DNA reads TGCGCCAGCACCCTCGGGGGAGGTCGTGGCTACACCTTC.

V is TRBV6-6 and J is TRBJ1-1; tentatively, D is TRBD1 (6 bases). CDR3 length: 12 residues. Trimming removed 4 bases from V and 6 bases from J, with 9 bases in between. Germline CDR1 MNHNY, CDR2 SVGAGI (reference sequence). The CDR3 region is CASSSNRAEAFF. The CDR3 DNA reads TGTGCCAGCAGTTCCAACAGGGCTGAAGCTTTCTTT.

This clonotype was seen repeatedly, ten times or more. This chain links TRBV2 with TRBJ1-1; D unclear. Germline assignment: CDR1 SNHLY and CDR2 FYNNEI. V shed 5 bases and J shed 4 bases, with 8 bases lying between them. The CDR3 extends over 12 amino acids. The CDR3 nucleotides read TGTGCCAGCAGTCTAAGGACCACTGAAGCTTTCTTT. It yields the protein CASSLRTTEAFF. Filled out from reference TRBV2 and TRBJ1-1, the complete variable domain reads EPEVTQTPSHQVTQMGQEVILRCVPISNHLYFYWYRQILGQKVEFLVSFYNNEISEKSEIFDDQFSVERPDGSNFTLKIRSTKLEDSAMYFCASSLRTTEAFFGQGTRLTVV.

CDR3 DNA: TGCGCCAGCAGCTTGGATTCAGGGGTGAAGGAGACCCAGTACTTC. Its protein is CASSLDSGVKETQYF. This sequence joins TRBV5-1 and TRBJ2-5; tentatively, D is TRBD1 (6 bases). Germline V gene lookup returns CDR1 SGHRS and CDR2 YFSETQ. The V and J ends lost 0 bases and 5 bases respectively, with 14 bases between them. This CDR3 spans 15 amino acids.

J is TRBJ2-1 and V is TRBV28; a possible D gene is TRBD2 (6 bases). CDR1 is MDHEN, CDR2 SYDVKM, per germline. The CDR3 spans 14 residues. The V end lost 4 bases, the J end lost 14 bases, and 21 bases lay between the germline ends. The chain's CDR3 is CASSSGVLSNSKFF. The DNA of the CDR3 is TGTGCCAGCAGTTCGGGGGTCCTCTCAAATTCGAAGTTCTTC.

The rearrangement uses TRBV24-1 and TRBJ2-1, with 7 positions matching TRBD1. CDR1 and CDR2 (germline): KGHDR, SFDVKD. V dropped 4 bases and J dropped 6; count of bases not matched to a gene: 11. CDR3 length equals 16 residues. The CDR3 DNA is TGTGCCACCAGTGACCAGATTCCGGGACAGCTCAATGAGCAGTTCTTC. Amino acids: CATSDQIPGQLNEQFF.